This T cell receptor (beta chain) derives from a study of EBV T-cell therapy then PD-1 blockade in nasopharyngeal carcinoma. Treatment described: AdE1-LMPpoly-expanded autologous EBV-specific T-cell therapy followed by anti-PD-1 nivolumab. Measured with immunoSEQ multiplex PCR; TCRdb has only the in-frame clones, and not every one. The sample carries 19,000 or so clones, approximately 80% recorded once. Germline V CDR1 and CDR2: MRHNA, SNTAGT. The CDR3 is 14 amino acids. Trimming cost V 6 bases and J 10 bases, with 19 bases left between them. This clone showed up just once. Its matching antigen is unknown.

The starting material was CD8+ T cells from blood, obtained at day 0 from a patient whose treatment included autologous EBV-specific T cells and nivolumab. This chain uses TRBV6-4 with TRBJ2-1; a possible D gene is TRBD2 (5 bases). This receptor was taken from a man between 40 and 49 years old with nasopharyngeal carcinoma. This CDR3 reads CASSPGGPALEQFF. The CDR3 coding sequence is TGTGCCAGCAGCCCCGGAGGCCCTGCTCTGGAGCAGTTCTTC.